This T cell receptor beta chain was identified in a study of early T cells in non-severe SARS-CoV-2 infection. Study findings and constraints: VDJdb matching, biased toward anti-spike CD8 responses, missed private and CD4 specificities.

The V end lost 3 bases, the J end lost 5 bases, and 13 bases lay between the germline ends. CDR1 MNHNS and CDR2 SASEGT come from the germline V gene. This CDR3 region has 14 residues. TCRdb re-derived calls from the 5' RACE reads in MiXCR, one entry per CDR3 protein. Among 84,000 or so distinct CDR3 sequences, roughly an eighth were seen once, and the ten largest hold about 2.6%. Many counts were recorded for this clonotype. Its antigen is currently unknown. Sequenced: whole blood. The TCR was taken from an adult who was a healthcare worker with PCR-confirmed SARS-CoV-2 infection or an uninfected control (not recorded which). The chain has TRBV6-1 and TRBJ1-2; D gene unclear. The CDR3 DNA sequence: TGTGCCAGCAGTGACGGGCCGGGAGCTTATGGCTACACCTTC. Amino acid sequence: CASSDGPGAYGYTF.